A single sample gave rise to the 11 T cell receptor beta chains below, sequenced in a study of blood T cell repertoires in COVID-19. TCRdb keeps only in-frame clones here, not all; method: immunoSEQ multiplex PCR. The table shows 270,000 or so clones, with 86% occurring only once. Sequenced material: peripheral blood. The receptors originated from a woman between 25 and 40 years old with COVID-19, enrolled during active disease.

V gene TRBV5-1 combines with J gene TRBJ1-4; D remains ambiguous. This CDR3 comprises 14 residues. Looked up from germline, CDR1 is SGHRS and CDR2 is YFSETQ. The V gene lost 5 bases and the J gene lost 0 bases, with 8 bases spanning the gap. CDR3 DNA sequence: TGCGCCAGCAGAACAGCCGCAACTAATGAAAAACTGTTTTTT. Translating gives CASRTAATNEKLFF.

As for this clone: Distinct nucleotide sequences in the sample also encode this CDR3. The chain recombines TRBV5-1 with TRBJ1-3, with 9 nucleotides matching TRBD1. Trimming at V came to 4 bases and at J to 0 bases, leaving 2 bases not matched to a gene. The germline V gene encodes CDR1 SGHRS and CDR2 YFSETQ. The CDR3 is 15 amino acids. The DNA of the CDR3 is TGCGCCAGCAGCCGGGACAGGGTCTCTGGAAACACCATATATTTT. Residues: CASSRDRVSGNTIYF.

The rearrangement joins TRBV4-1 to TRBJ2-7, with 9 bases identical to TRBD1. V shed 2 bases and J 2 bases; nucleotides not matched to a gene: 4. The CDR3 runs to 15 residues. CDR1 and CDR2 from the germline V gene are MGHRA and YSYEKL. In DNA, the CDR3 is TGCGCCAGCAGCCAACGGGGACAGGGAACCTACGAGCAGTACTTC. It yields the protein CASSQRGQGTYEQYF.

This chain joins TRBV7-9 and TRBJ1-2; no definite D call. The germline V and J ends were trimmed by 4 bases and 8 bases, with 8 bases remaining between them. This CDR3 contains 11 residues. Germline CDR1 reads SEHNR; CDR2 reads FQNEAQ (reference sequence). CDR3 sequence (DNA): TGTGCCAGCAGCTACTTCTTGGGCTACACCTTC. Amino acid sequence: CASSYFLGYTF. Together with reference TRBV7-9 and TRBJ1-2, the CDR3 gives the full variable domain: DTGVSQNPRHKITKRGQNVTFRCDPISEHNRLYWYRQTLGQGPEFLTYFQNEAQLEKSRLLSDRFSAERPKGSFSTLEIQRTEQGDSAMYLCASSYFLGYTFGSGTRLTVV.

This chain's CDR3 is CASSLRPAYEQYF. The CDR3 nucleotides are TGTGCCAGCAGTTTACGTCCCGCCTACGAGCAGTACTTC. The chain employs TRBV27 and TRBJ2-7; D is unclear. V was trimmed by 2 bases and J by 2 bases, leaving 7 bases between them. The CDR3 length is 13 residues. Germline CDR1 MNHEY, CDR2 SMNVEV (reference sequence).

This clone appeared a few times. The rearrangement uses TRBV3-1 (or the pseudogene TRBV3-2) and TRBJ1-1, with no clear D. V lost 0 bases and J lost 0, with 8 bases in between. This CDR3 spans 15 amino acids. Per the germline V gene, CDR1 is LGHDT and CDR2 is YNNKEL (reference sequence). The CDR3 coding sequence is TGTGCCAGCAGCCAAGACAGGCTTATGAACACTGAAGCTTTCTTT. Its translation is CASSQDRLMNTEAFF.

V gene TRBV10-2 combines with J gene TRBJ2-3; TRBD2 agrees at 11 bases. Germline V gene data show CDR1 as WSHSY and CDR2 as SAAADI. The CDR3 runs to 15 residues. The ends lost 6 bases at V and 7 bases at J; junction bases unmatched: 9. The CDR3, as DNA: TGCGCCAGCAGACTGACTAGCGGGACGTATAATACGCAGTATTTT. Translating it yields CASRLTSGTYNTQYF.

The V gene is TRBV7-9, the J gene TRBJ1-6; TRBD1 aligns across 11 bases. Trimming removed 1 base from V and 9 bases from J; junction bases left unmatched: 11. The CDR3 is 18 residues long. The germline V gene encodes CDR1 SEHNR and CDR2 FQNEAQ (reference sequence). The CDR3 nucleotides are TGTGCCAGCAGCTTAGGGGGACAGGGGGACAATAGGGCTTCACCCCTCCACTTT. It yields the protein CASSLGGQGDNRASPLHF.

This chain uses TRBV6-5 with TRBJ1-5; TRBD1 matches 9 bases. V was clipped by 10 bases and J by 4 bases; unmatched bases: 8. Looked up from germline, CDR1 is MNHEY and CDR2 is SVGAGI. This CDR3 is built from 14 residues. CDR3 in DNA: TGTGCCACGGACAGGGGTATGGGTAATCAGCCCCAGCATTTT. It specifies CATDRGMGNQPQHF.

V usage is TRBV6-2 or TRBV6-3 and J usage is TRBJ2-3; 13 positions match TRBD2. Trimming removed 2 bases from V and 4 bases from J; junction bases left unmatched: 0. The V gene's germline CDR1 is MNHEY and CDR2 SVGEGT. CDR3 length equals 15 residues. CDR3 sequence reads: CASSYTSGGADTQYF. The CDR3 DNA reads TGTGCCAGCAGTTACACTAGCGGGGGGGCAGATACGCAGTATTTT.

The chain joins TRBV5-4 to TRBJ2-5, with TRBD2 as a possible D gene (5 bases). The V gene lost 5 bases and the J gene lost 5 bases, with 10 bases spanning the gap. Germline V gene sequence: CDR1 SGHNT, CDR2 YYREEE (reference sequence). This CDR3 region has 12 residues. The CDR3 spells CASSPPGETQYF. In DNA, the CDR3 is TGTGCCAGCAGTCCCCCGGGGGAGACCCAGTACTTC.